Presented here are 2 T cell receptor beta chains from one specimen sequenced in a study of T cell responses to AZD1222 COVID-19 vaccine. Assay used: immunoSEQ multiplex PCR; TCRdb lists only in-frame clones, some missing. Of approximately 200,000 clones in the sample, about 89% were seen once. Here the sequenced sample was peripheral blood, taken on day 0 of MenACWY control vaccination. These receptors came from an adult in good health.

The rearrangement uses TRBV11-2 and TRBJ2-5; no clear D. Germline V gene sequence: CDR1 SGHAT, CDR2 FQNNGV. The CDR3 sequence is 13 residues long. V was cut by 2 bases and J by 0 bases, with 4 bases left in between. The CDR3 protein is CASSLQYQETQYF. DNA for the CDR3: TGTGCCAGCAGCTTACAGTACCAAGAGACCCAGTACTTC.

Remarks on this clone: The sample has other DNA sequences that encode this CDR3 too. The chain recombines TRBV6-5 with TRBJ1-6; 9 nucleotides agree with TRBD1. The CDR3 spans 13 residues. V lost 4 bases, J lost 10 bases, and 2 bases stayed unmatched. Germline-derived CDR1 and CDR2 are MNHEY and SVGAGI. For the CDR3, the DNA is TGTGCCAGCAGTTCGGACAGGGGCTCACCCCTCCACTTT. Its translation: CASSSDRGSPLHF.